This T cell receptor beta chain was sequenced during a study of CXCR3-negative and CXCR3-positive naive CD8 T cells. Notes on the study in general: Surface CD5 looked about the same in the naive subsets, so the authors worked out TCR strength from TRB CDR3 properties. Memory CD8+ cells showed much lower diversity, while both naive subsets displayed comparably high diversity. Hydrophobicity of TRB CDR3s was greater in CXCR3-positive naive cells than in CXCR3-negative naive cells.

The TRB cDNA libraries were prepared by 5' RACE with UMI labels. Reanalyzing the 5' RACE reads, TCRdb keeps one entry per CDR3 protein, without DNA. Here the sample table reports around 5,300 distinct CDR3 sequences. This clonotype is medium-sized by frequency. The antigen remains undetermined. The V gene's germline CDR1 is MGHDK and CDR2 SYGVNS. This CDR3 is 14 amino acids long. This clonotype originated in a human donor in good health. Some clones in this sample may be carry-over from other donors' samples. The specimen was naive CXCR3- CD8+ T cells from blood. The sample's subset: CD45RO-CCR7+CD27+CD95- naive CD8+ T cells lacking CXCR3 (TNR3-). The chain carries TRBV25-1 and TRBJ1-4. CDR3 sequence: CASSELLGHEKLFF.